A selection of T cell receptor beta chains follows, all from one sample in a study of cytomegalovirus exposure and HLA in healthy donors. Data came from immunoSEQ multiplex PCR; TCRdb stores just in-frame clones and leaves some out. The sample carries about 200,000 clones, more than 75% recorded once. Sequenced sample: PBMCs. The receptors were sampled from a male donor in good health and CMV-seropositive. CDR3s include the opening cysteine and the closing phenylalanine or tryptophan. The order of the fields is J gene, D gene, V gene, clone size, CDR3 protein, CDR3 DNA. A D gene is named only where the DNA matches it firmly. Expanded clones are given a class, and other clones once, few, many or no size at all.

TRBJ2-3	TRBD2	TRBV6-5	-	CASSYGLAGGTDTQYF	TGTGCCAGCAGTTACGGACTAGCGGGGGGAACAGATACGCAGTATTTT
TRBJ2-3	-	TRBV5-1	-	CASSLGGTTDTQYF	TGCGCCAGCAGCTTGGGGGGCACCACAGATACGCAGTATTTT
TRBJ2-1	TRBD2	TRBV5-1	-	CASSPGLRLGNEQFF	TGCGCCAGCAGCCCGGGACTACGACTCGGCAATGAGCAGTTCTTC
TRBJ2-2	-	TRBV7-2	-	CASSFDGGTNTGELFF	TGTGCCAGCAGCTTTGACGGGGGTACGAACACCGGGGAGCTGTTTTTT
TRBJ1-4	-	TRBV6-6	-	CASSLGQIATNEKLFF	TGTGCCAGCAGCCTCGGACAGATAGCAACTAATGAAAAACTGTTTTTT
TRBJ1-4	TRBD1	TRBV7-8	-	CASSGQGAANEKLFF	TGTGCCAGCAGCGGACAGGGGGCTGCTAATGAAAAACTGTTTTTT
TRBJ2-1	TRBD2	TRBV7-2	-	CASSLEPGLGASEQFF	TGTGCCAGCAGCTTGGAACCGGGACTAGGGGCTAGTGAGCAGTTCTTC
TRBJ1-4	-	TRBV6-6	-	CASSYRDEKLFF	TGTGCCAGCAGTTACCGTGATGAAAAACTGTTTTTT
TRBJ2-1	-	TRBV25-1	-	CAGGTETVFF	TGTGCCGGAGGGACAGAAACGGTGTTCTTC
TRBJ2-1	TRBD2	TRBV7-2	-	CASSRQVTSGGAYNEQFF	TGTGCCAGCAGCCGCCAGGTTACTAGCGGGGGGGCATACAATGAGCAGTTCTTC
TRBJ2-3	-	TRBV30	few	CAWTRQAKGDTQYF	TGTGCCTGGACCCGACAGGCTAAAGGGGATACGCAGTATTTT
TRBJ2-2	-	TRBV5-6	few	CASSLWSAGQTGELFF	TGTGCCAGCAGCTTGTGGTCGGCAGGGCAGACCGGGGAGCTGTTTTTT
TRBJ1-1	TRBD1	TRBV7-9	once	CASSAGQGRNTEAFF	TGTGCCAGCAGCGCTGGACAGGGGAGGAACACTGAAGCTTTCTTT
TRBJ2-1	-	TRBV18	-	CASSPTMENEQFF	TGTGCCAGCTCACCAACCATGGAGAATGAGCAGTTCTTC
TRBJ2-7	-	TRBV14	-	CASSQASSYEQYF	TGTGCCAGCAGCCAAGCGAGCTCCTACGAGCAGTACTTC
TRBJ1-2	-	TRBV7-9	-	CASSLYSDGYTF	TGTGCCAGCAGCTTATACAGTGATGGCTACACCTTC
TRBJ2-5	-	TRBV6-6	-	CASSYSGINSGETQYF	TGTGCCAGCAGTTACTCCGGGATTAATTCGGGGGAGACCCAGTACTTC
TRBJ1-1	TRBD1	TRBV10-3	few	CAIRTGTGNTEAFF	TGTGCCATCAGAACCGGGACAGGGAACACTGAAGCTTTCTTT
TRBJ2-2	-	TRBV7-3	-	CASSRVLAPAGTGELFF	TGTGCCAGCAGCCGCGTTCTAGCGCCCGCTGGCACCGGGGAGCTGTTTTTT
TRBJ1-1	-	TRBV7-2	-	CASSLQGLNTEAFF	TGTGCCAGCAGCTTACAGGGTCTGAACACTGAAGCTTTCTTT
TRBJ1-6	-	TRBV6-5	-	CASSYGQSFSPLHF	TGTGCCAGCAGTTACGGACAGTCGTTTTCACCCCTCCACTTT
TRBJ1-6	TRBD1	TRBV7-2	-	CASSRRGQDAYNSPLHF	TGTGCCAGCAGCCGCCGAGGACAGGATGCCTATAATTCACCCCTCCACTTT
TRBJ1-5	-	TRBV4-2	once	CASSQVKGAINQPQHF	TGTGCCAGCAGCCAAGTGAAAGGGGCCATCAATCAGCCCCAGCATTTT
TRBJ1-3	-	TRBV6-5	-	CASRLGVSGNTIYF	TGTGCCAGCCGCTTAGGGGTCTCTGGGAACACCATATATTTT
TRBJ1-5	TRBD1	TRBV6-1	once	CASSVGTAYNQPQHF	TGTGCCAGCAGTGTCGGGACAGCCTACAATCAGCCCCAGCATTTT